The rows below give T cell receptor beta chains drawn from one sample of a study of cytomegalovirus exposure and HLA in healthy donors. Generated by immunoSEQ multiplex PCR, the TCRdb table keeps only in-frame clones and is missing some. The repertoire includes 150,000 to 200,000 clones, more than 75% of them detected once, and over 13% sits in the top ten. Sequenced material: PBMCs. The receptors here all came from a middle-aged woman in good health and CMV-seronegative. CDR3s include the opening cysteine and the closing phenylalanine or tryptophan. A D gene is named only where the DNA matches it firmly. Part of the rows lack a size; the others show once, few, many or a class for expanded clones.

clone_size,j_call,v_call,d_call,cdr3_aa,cdr3_nt
.,TRBJ2-2,TRBV7-6,.,CASSLGAANTGELFF,TGTGCCAGCAGCTTAGGAGCCGCGAACACCGGGGAGCTGTTTTTT
once,TRBJ1-1,TRBV29-1,TRBD1,CSVAGTGAAMNTEAFF,TGCAGCGTAGCCGGGACAGGGGCGGCGATGAACACTGAAGCTTTCTTT
.,TRBJ2-3,TRBV11-3,.,CASSRGDFSTDTQYF,TGTGCCAGCAGCCGAGGGGACTTTAGCACAGATACGCAGTATTTT
.,TRBJ2-7,TRBV7-3,TRBD1,CASSRQGSSAYEQYF,TGTGCCAGCAGCCGACAGGGGTCGAGTGCCTACGAGCAGTACTTC
.,TRBJ1-2,TRBV29-1,.,CALRLDFLHGYTF,TGCGCTCTCAGGCTGGATTTCCTCCATGGCTACACCTTC
.,TRBJ2-7,TRBV7-8,TRBD2,CASSLVAGRYEQYF,TGTGCCAGCAGCCTCGTAGCGGGGAGGTACGAGCAGTACTTC
.,TRBJ1-3,TRBV7-6,.,CASSLVAAISGNTIYF,TGTGCCAGCAGCTTAGTCGCGGCTATCTCTGGAAACACCATATATTTT
.,TRBJ2-4,TRBV11-3,.,CASKPQGQLAKNSQYF,TGTGCCAGCAAACCCCAGGGTCAACTAGCCAAAAACAGTCAGTACTTC
.,TRBJ2-7,TRBV15,.,CATSQNNGEQYF,TGTGCCACCAGTCAAAATAACGGTGAGCAGTACTTC
.,TRBJ2-1,TRBV11-1,TRBD2,CASSRGTSGRNNEQFF,TGTGCCAGCAGCAGAGGGACTAGCGGGAGGAATAATGAGCAGTTCTTC
.,TRBJ2-7,TRBV7-2,.,CATREFSYEQYF,TGTGCCACCAGGGAGTTCTCCTACGAGCAGTACTTC
.,TRBJ2-7,TRBV10-3,TRBD1,CAISGGGKLYEQYF,TGTGCCATCAGTGGAGGGGGCAAACTCTACGAGCAGTACTTC
.,TRBJ2-3,TRBV28,TRBD2,CASSELAGGVADTQYF,TGTGCCAGCAGTGAACTAGCGGGGGGCGTGGCAGATACGCAGTATTTT
.,TRBJ2-3,TRBV29-1,.,CSDGGPSDTQYF,TGCAGCGACGGAGGGCCTTCAGATACGCAGTATTTT
.,TRBJ2-7,TRBV6-5,.,CAIRPPGSGEQYF,TGTGCCATACGGCCCCCAGGGTCGGGCGAGCAGTACTTC
.,TRBJ1-4,TRBV9,.,CASSATADEKLFF,TGTGCCAGCAGCGCCACAGCAGATGAAAAACTGTTTTTT
.,TRBJ2-7,TRBV7-9,.,CSSSLVSPPYEQYF,TGTTCCAGCAGCTTAGTCAGTCCACCGTACGAGCAGTACTTC
.,TRBJ1-2,TRBV6-5,.,CASSYFTGNNYGYTF,TGTGCCAGCAGTTACTTTACCGGGAATAACTATGGCTACACCTTC
.,TRBJ2-1,TRBV7-7,TRBD2,CASSSSGLANEQFF,TGTGCCAGCAGCTCCTCGGGACTAGCGAATGAGCAGTTCTTC
.,TRBJ1-2,TRBV28,TRBD1,CASSFGTGVGGYTF,TGTGCCAGCAGTTTCGGGACAGGGGTGGGTGGCTACACCTTC
.,TRBJ2-7,TRBV4-3,TRBD1,CASSAPGQGDEQYF,TGCGCCAGCAGCGCACCGGGACAGGGAGACGAGCAGTACTTC
.,TRBJ1-5,TRBV7-8,TRBD1,CASSVDRGAGQPQHF,TGTGCCAGCAGCGTGGACAGGGGCGCCGGGCAGCCCCAGCATTTT
.,TRBJ2-2,TRBV9,TRBD2,CASSVGLAAINTGELFF,TGTGCCAGCAGCGTAGGGCTAGCGGCGATAAACACCGGGGAGCTGTTTTTT
.,TRBJ1-5,TRBV7-9,.,CASSLNSNQPQHF,TGTGCCAGCAGCTTAAACAGTAATCAGCCCCAGCATTTT
.,TRBJ2-5,TRBV28,.,CASNILAGETQYF,TGTGCCAGCAATATCCTAGCAGGAGAGACCCAGTACTTC
.,TRBJ1-4,TRBV19,.,CASSISQTNEKLFF,TGTGCCAGTAGTATCTCCCAGACTAATGAAAAACTGTTTTTT
once,TRBJ2-5,TRBV11-2,TRBD1,CASSLSRQGAGETQYF,TGTGCCAGCAGCTTGTCCCGACAGGGGGCCGGAGAGACCCAGTACTTC
.,TRBJ2-1,TRBV23-1,.,CASSQSGGSDSYNEQFF,TGCGCCAGCAGTCAATCGGGGGGATCGGATTCCTACAATGAGCAGTTCTTC